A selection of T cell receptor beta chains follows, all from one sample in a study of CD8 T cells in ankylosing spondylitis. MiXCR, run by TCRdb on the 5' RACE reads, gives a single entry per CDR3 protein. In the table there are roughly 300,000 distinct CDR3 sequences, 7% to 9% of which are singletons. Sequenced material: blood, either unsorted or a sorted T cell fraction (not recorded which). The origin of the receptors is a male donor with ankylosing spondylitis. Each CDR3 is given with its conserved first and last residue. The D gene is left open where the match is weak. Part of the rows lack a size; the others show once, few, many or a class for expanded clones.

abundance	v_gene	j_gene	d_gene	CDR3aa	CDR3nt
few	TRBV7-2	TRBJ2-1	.	CASLGGGQLYNEQFF	TGTGCCAGCCTTGGGGGGGGACAGCTATACAATGAGCAGTTCTTC
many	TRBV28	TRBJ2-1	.	CASITTWGLHNEQFF	TGTGCCAGCATTACGACATGGGGTCTCCACAATGAGCAGTTCTTC
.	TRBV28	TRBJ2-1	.	CASSFVGQGYNEQFF	TGTGCCAGCAGTTTTGTTGGCCAGGGATACAATGAGCAGTTCTTC
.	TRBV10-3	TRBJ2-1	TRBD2	CAISEGTSGRAGEQFF	TGTGCCATCAGTGAAGGGACTAGCGGGAGGGCCGGAGAGCAGTTCTTC
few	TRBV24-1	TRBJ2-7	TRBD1	CATSDTGAHEQYF	TGTGCCACCAGTGATACAGGGGCCCACGAGCAGTACTTC
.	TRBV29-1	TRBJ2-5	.	CSVVEGQETQYF	TGCAGCGTTGTAGAGGGTCAAGAGACCCAGTACTTC
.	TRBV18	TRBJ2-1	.	CASSPTAAGYNEQFF	TGTGCCAGCTCACCTACCGCGGCGGGGTACAATGAGCAGTTCTTC
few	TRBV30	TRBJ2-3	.	CAWSTADTQYF	TGTGCCTGGAGCACAGCAGATACGCAGTATTTT
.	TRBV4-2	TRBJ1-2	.	CASSPRAETNYGYTF	TGTGCCAGCAGCCCGCGGGCAGAGACTAACTATGGCTACACCTTC
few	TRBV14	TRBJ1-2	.	CASSQAGVGGRGYTF	TGTGCCAGCAGCCAAGCCGGAGTAGGGGGAAGGGGCTACACCTTC
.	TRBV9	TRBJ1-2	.	CASSGGDGGYGYTF	TGTGCCAGCAGCGGGGGGGACGGAGGCTATGGCTACACCTTC
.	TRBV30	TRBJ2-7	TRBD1	CAWGQGPTYEQYF	TGTGCCTGGGGACAGGGCCCCACCTACGAGCAGTACTTC
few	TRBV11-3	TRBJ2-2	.	CASRSGLAGELFF	TGTGCCAGCAGGTCAGGGTTGGCCGGGGAGCTGTTTTTT
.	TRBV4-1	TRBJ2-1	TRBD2	CASSQARFRTSGSVGSYNEQFF	TGCGCCAGCAGCCAAGCGCGCTTTCGGACTAGCGGGAGTGTCGGCTCCTACAATGAGCAGTTCTTC